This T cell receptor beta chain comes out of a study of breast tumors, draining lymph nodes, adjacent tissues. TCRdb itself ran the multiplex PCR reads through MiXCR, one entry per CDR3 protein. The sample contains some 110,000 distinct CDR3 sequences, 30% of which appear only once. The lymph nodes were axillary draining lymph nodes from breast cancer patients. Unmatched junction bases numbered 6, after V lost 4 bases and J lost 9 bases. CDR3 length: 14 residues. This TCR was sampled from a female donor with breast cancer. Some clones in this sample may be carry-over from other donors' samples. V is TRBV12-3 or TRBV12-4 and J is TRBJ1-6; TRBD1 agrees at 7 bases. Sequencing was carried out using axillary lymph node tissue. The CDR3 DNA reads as TGTGCCAGCAGTTGCGACAGGGTTGGTTCACCCCTCCACTTT. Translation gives CASSCDRVGSPLHF.